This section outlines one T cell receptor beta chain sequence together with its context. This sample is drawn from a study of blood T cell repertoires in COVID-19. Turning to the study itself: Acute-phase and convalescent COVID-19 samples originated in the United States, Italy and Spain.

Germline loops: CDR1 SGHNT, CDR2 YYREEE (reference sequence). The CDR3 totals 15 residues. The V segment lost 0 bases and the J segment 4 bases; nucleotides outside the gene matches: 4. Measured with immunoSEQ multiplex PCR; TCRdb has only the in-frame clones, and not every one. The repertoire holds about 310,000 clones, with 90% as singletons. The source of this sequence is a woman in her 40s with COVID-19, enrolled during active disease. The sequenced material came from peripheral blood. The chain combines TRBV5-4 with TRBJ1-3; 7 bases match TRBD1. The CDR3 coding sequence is TGTGCCAGCAGCTTGGATGCAGGGGGAGGAAACACCATATATTTT. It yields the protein CASSLDAGGGNTIYF. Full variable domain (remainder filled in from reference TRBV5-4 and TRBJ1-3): ETGVTQSPTHLIKTRGQQVTLRCSSQSGHNTVSWYQQALGQGPQFIFQYYREEENGRGNFPPRFSGLQFPNYSSELNVNALELDDSALYLCASSLDAGGGNTIYFGEGSWLTVV.